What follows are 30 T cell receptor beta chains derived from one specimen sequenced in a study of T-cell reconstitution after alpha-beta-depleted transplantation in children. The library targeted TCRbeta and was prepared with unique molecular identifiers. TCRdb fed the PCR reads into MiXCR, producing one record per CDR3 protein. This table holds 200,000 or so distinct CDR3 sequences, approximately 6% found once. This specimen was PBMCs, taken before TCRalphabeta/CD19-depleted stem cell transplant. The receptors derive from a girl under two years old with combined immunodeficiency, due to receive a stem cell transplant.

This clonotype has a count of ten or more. The CDR3 reads CASAQGRPTDTQYF. The CDR3 DNA reads as TGTGCCAGCGCGCAGGGGAGGCCCACAGATACGCAGTATTTT. The chain carries TRBV12-3 or TRBV12-4 and TRBJ2-3; D is tentatively TRBD1 or TRBD2 (6 bases each). Between the trimmed V and J ends, which lost 8 bases and 2 bases, there was a span of 14 bases. The CDR3 runs to 14 residues.

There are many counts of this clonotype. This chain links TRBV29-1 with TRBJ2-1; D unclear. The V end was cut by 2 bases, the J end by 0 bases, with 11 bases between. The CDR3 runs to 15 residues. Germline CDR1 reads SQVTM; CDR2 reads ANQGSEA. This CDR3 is CSVESPGASYNEQFF. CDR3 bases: TGCAGCGTTGAATCTCCGGGTGCCTCCTACAATGAGCAGTTCTTC.

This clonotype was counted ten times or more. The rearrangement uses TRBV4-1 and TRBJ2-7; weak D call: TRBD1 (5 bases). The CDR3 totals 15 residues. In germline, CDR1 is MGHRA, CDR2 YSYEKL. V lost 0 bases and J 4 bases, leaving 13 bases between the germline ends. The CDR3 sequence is CASSQDGARGYEQYF. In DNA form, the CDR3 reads TGCGCCAGCAGCCAAGATGGGGCAAGAGGTTACGAGCAGTACTTC.

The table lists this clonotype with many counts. The chain's CDR3 is CASSPGQGYTEAFF. CDR3 bases: TGTGCCAGCAGCCCGGGACAGGGTTACACTGAAGCTTTCTTT. The chain employs TRBV7-8 and TRBJ1-1; 9 bases align to TRBD1. The CDR3 is made up of 14 amino acids. After removal of 5 bases from V and 3 bases from J, the junction contained 4 bases not matched to a gene. Germline V gene sequence: CDR1 SGHVS, CDR2 FQNEAQ.

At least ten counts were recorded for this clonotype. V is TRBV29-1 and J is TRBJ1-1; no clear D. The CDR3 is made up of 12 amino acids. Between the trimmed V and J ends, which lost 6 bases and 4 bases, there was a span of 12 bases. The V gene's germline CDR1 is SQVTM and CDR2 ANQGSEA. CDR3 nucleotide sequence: TGCAGCGTGCAAACGGGTTTCACTGAAGCTTTCTTT. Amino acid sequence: CSVQTGFTEAFF.

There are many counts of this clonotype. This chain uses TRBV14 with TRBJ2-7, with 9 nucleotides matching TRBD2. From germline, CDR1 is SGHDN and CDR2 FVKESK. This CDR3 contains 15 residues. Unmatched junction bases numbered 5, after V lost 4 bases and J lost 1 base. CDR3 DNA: TGTGCCAGCAGCCCGACTAGCGGCGAATCCTACGAGCAGTACTTC. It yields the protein CASSPTSGESYEQYF.

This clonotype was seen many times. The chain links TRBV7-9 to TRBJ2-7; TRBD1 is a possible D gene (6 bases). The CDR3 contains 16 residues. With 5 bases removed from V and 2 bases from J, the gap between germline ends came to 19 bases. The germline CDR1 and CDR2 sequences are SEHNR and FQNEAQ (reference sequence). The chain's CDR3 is CASSNRDKDFPYEQYF. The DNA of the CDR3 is TGTGCCAGCAGCAACCGGGACAAGGATTTTCCCTACGAGCAGTACTTC.

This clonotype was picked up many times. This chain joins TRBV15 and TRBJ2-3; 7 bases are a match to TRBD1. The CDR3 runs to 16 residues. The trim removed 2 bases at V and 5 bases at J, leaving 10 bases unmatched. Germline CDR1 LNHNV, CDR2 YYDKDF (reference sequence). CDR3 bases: TGTGCCACCAGCAGATATCGGACAGGACGTGGAGATACGCAGTATTTT. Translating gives CATSRYRTGRGDTQYF. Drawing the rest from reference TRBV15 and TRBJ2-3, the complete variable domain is DAMVIQNPRYQVTQFGKPVTLSCSQTLNHNVMYWYQQKSSQAPKLLFHYYDKDFNNEADTPDNFQSRRPNTSFCFLDIRSPGLGDTAMYLCATSRYRTGRGDTQYFGPGTRLTVL.

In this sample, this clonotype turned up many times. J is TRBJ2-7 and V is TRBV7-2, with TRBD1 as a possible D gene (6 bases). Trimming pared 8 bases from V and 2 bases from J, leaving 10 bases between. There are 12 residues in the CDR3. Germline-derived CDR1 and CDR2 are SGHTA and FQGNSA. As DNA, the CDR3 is TGTGCCAGCGGACAGAGTACCTACGAGCAGTACTTC. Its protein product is CASGQSTYEQYF.

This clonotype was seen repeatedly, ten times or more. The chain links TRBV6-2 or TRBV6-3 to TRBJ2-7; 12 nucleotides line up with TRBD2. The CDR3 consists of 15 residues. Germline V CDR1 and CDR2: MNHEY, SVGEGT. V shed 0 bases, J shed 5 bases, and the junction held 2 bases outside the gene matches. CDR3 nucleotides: TGTGCCAGCAGTTACTCGACTAGCGGGAGTCACGAGCAGTACTTC. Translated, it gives CASSYSTSGSHEQYF.

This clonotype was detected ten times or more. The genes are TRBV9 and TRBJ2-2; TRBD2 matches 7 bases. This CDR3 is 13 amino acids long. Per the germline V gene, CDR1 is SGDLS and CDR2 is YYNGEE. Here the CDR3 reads CASGAGNTGELFF. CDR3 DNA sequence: TGTGCGAGCGGGGCGGGAAACACCGGGGAGCTGTTTTTT.

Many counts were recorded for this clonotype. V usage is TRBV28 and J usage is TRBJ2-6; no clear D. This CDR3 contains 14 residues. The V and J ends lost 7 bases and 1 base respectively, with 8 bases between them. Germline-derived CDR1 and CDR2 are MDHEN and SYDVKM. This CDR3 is CASIRQSGANVLTF. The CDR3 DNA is TGTGCCAGCATACGGCAATCTGGGGCCAACGTCCTGACTTTC.

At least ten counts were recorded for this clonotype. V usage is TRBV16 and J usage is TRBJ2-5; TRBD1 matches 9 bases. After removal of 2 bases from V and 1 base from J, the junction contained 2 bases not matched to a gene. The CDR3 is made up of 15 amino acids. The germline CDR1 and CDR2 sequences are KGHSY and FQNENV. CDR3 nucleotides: TGTGCCAGCAGCCAAGCGGGACAGGGCCAAGAGACCCAGTACTTC. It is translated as CASSQAGQGQETQYF.

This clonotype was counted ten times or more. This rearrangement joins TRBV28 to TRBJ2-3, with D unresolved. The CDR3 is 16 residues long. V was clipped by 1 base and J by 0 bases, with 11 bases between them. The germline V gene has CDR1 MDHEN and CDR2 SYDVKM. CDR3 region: CASSLSVGTSTDTQYF. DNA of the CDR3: TGTGCCAGCAGTTTATCTGTGGGAACTAGCACAGATACGCAGTATTTT.

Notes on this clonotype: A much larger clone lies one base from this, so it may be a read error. The CDR3 protein is CASRDGSSYEQYF. In DNA form, the CDR3 reads TGTGCCAGCAGGGACGGGAGCTCCTACGAGCAGTACTTC. The V call is TRBV2, the J call TRBJ2-7; D might be TRBD2 (6 bases). This CDR3 has 13 residues. The germline V gene has CDR1 SNHLY and CDR2 FYNNEI. V gave up 6 bases and J gave up 0 bases, with 9 bases separating them.

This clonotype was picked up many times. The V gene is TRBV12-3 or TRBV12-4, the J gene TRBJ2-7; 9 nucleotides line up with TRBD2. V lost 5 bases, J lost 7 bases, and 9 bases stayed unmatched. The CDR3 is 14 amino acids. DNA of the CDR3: TGTGCCAGCAGTCCAGGGGGACTAGCTCTTGAGCAGTACTTC. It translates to CASSPGGLALEQYF.

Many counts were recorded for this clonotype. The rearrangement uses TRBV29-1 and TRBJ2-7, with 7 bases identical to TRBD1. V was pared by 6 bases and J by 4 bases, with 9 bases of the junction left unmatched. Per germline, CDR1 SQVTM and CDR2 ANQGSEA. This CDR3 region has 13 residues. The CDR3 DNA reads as TGCAGCGTCACAGGGGCAGCAGTTTACGAGCAGTACTTC. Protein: CSVTGAAVYEQYF.

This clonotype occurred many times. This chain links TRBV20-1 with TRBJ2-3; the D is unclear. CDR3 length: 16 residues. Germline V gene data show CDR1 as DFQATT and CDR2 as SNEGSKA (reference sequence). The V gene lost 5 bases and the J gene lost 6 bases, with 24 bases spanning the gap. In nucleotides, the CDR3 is TGCAGTGCTTCTAATCCGAATTTCTGGGTCCATGATACGCAGTATTTT. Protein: CSASNPNFWVHDTQYF.

The CDR3 reads CATSRDPGEQYF. The CDR3 DNA follows: TGTGCCACCAGCAGAGATCCAGGAGAGCAGTACTTC. This chain uses TRBV15 with TRBJ2-7; D not certain. Germline V CDR1 and CDR2: LNHNV, YYDKDF (reference sequence). CDR3 length: 12 residues. Trimming cost V 0 bases and J 7 bases, with 7 bases left between them.

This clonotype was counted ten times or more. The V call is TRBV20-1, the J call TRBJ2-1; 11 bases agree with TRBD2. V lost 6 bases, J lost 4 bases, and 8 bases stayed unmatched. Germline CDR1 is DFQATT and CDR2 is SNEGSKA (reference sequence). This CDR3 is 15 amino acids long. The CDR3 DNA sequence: TGCAGTGCCCCGCCGGGACTAGCGGATTACAATGAGCAGTTCTTC. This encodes CSAPPGLADYNEQFF.

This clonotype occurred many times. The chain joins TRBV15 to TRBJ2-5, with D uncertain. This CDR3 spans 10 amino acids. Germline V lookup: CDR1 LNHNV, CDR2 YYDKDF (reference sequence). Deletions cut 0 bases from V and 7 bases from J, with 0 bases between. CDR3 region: CATSRETQYF. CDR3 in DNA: TGTGCCACCAGCAGAGAGACCCAGTACTTC.

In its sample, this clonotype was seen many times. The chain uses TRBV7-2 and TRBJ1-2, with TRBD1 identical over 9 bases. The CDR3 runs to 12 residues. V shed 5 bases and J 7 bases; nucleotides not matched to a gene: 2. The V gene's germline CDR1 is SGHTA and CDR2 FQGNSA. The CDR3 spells CASSPTGGGYTF. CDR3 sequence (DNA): TGTGCCAGCAGCCCGACAGGGGGTGGCTACACCTTC.

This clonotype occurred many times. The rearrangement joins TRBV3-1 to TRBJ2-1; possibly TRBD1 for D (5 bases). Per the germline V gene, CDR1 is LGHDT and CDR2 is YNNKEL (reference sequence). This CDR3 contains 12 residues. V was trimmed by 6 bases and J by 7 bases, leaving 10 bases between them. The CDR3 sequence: CASRKGLNEQFF. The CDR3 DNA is TGTGCCAGCAGGAAGGGGCTGAATGAGCAGTTCTTC.

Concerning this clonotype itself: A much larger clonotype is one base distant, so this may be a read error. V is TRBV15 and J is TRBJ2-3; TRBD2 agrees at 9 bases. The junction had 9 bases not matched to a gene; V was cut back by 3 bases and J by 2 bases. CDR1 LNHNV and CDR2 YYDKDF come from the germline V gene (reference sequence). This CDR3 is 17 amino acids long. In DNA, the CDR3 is TGTGCCACCAGCAGGTTCCGGGGACTAGCAGCCACAGATACGCAGTATTTT. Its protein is CATSRFRGLAATDTQYF.

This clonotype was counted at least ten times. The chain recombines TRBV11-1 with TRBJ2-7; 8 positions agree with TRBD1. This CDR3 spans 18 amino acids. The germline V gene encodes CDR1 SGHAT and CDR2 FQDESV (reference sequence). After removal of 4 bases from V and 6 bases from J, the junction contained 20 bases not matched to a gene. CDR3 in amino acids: CASSSGQDGLGFWFEQYF. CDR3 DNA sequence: TGTGCCAGCAGCTCGGGACAGGATGGGTTAGGGTTTTGGTTCGAGCAGTACTTC.

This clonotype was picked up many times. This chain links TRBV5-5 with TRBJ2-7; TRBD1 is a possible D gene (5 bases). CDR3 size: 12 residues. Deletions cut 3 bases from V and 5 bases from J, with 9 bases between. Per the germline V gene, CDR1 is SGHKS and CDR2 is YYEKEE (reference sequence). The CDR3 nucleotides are TGTGCCAGCAGCTGGCAGGGTAACGAGCAGTACTTC. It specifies CASSWQGNEQYF.

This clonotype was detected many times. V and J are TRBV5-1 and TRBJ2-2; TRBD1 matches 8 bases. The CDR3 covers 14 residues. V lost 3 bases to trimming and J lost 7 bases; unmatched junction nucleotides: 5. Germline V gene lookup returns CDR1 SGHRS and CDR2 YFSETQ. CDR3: CASSWTGIDGELFF. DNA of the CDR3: TGCGCCAGCAGCTGGACAGGGATCGACGGGGAGCTGTTTTTT.

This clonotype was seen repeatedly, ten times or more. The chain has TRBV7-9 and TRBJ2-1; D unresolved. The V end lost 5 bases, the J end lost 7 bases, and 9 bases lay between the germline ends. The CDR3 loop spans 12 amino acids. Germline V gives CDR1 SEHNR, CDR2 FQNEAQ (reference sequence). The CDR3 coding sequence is TGTGCCAGCAGCCAGAGTATTAATGAGCAGTTCTTC. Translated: CASSQSINEQFF.

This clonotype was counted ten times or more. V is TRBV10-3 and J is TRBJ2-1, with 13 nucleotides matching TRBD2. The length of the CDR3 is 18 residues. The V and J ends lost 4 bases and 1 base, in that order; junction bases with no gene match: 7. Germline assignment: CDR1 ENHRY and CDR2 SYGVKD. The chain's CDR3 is CAISGRTSGRGSYNEQFF. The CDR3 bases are TGTGCCATCAGTGGACGGACTAGCGGGAGAGGTTCCTACAATGAGCAGTTCTTC.

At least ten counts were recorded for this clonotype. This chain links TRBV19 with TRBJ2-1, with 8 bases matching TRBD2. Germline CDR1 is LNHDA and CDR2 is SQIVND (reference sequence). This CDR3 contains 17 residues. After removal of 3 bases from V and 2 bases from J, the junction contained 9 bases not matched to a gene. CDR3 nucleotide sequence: TGTGCCAGTAGTATTTCGAGCACTAGCGGAACCTACAATGAGCAGTTCTTC. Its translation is CASSISSTSGTYNEQFF.